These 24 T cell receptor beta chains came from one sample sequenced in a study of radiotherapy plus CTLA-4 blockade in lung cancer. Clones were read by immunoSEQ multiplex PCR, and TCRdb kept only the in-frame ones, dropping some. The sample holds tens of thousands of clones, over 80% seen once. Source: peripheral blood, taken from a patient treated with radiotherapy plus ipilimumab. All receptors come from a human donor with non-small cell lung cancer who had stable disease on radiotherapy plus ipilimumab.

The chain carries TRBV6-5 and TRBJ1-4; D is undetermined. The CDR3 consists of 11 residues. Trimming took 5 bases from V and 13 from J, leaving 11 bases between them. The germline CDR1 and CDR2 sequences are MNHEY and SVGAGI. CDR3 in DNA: TGTGCCAGCAGTAGTTTAATTGGACTGTTTTTT. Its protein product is CASSSLIGLFF.

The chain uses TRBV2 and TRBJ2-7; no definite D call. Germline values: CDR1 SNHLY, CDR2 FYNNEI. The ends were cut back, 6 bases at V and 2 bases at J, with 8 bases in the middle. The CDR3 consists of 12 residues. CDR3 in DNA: TGTGCCAGCAGACCCCCAGCCTACGAGCAGTACTTC. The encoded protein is CASRPPAYEQYF. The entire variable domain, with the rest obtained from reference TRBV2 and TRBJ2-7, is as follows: EPEVTQTPSHQVTQMGQEVILRCVPISNHLYFYWYRQILGQKVEFLVSFYNNEISEKSEIFDDQFSVERPDGSNFTLKIRSTKLEDSAMYFCASRPPAYEQYFGPGTRLTVT.

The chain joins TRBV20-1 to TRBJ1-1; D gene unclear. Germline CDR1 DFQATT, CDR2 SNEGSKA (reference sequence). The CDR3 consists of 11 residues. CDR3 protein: CTPFSNTEAFF. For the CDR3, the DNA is TGCACCCCCTTCTCTAACACTGAAGCTTTCTTT.

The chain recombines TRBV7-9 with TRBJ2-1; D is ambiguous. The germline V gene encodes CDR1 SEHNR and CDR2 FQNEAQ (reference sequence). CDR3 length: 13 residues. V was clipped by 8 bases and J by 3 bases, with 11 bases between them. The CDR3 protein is CASCRLGYNEQFF. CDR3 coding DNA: TGTGCCAGCTGTAGGCTAGGCTACAATGAGCAGTTCTTC.

This chain's CDR3 is CASSPLPQGLAGANVLTF. The CDR3 region has the DNA TGTGCCAGCAGTCCCCTCCCGCAGGGGTTAGCTGGGGCCAACGTCCTGACTTTC. The chain has TRBV28 and TRBJ2-6, with D perhaps matching TRBD1 (6 bases). CDR1 is MDHEN and CDR2 is SYDVKM in the germline V gene. The CDR3 extends over 18 amino acids. Trimming pared 5 bases from V and 2 bases from J, leaving 19 bases between.

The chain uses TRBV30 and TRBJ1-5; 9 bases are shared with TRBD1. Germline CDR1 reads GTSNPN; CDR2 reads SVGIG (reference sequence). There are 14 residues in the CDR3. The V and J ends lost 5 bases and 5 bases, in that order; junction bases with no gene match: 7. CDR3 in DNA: TGTGCCTGGTCCACAGGGGGCCAATATCAGCCCCAGCATTTT. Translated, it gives CAWSTGGQYQPQHF.

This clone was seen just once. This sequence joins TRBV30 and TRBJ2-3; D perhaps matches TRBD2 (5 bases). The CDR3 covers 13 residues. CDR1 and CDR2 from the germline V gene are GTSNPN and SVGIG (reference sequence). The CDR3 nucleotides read TGTGCGGTGGGAAAGCGGAGCACAGATACGCAGTATTTT. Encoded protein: CAVGKRSTDTQYF.

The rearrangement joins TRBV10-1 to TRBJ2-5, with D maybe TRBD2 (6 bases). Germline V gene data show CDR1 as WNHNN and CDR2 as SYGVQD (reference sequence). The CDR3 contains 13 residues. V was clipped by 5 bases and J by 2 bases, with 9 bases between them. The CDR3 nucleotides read TGCGCCAGCAGTAGCGGGTCGCAAGAGACCCAGTACTTC. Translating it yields CASSSGSQETQYF.

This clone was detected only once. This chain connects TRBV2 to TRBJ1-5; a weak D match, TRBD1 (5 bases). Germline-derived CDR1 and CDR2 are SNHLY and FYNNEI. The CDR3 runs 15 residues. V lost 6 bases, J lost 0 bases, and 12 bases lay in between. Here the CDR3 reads CASSAQRGSNQPQHF. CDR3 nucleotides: TGTGCCAGCAGCGCGCAGAGGGGTAGCAATCAGCCCCAGCATTTT.

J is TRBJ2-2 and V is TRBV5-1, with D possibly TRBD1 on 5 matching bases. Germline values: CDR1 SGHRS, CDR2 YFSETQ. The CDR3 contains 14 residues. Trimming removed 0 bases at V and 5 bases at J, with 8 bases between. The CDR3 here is CASSLGTQTGELFF. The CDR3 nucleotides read TGCGCCAGCAGCTTGGGGACACAGACCGGGGAGCTGTTTTTT. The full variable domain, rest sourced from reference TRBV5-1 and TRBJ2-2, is KAGVTQTPRYLIKTRGQQVTLSCSPISGHRSVSWYQQTPGQGLQFLFEYFSETQRNKGNFPGRFSGRQFSNSRSEMNVSTLELGDSALYLCASSLGTQTGELFFGEGSRLTVL.

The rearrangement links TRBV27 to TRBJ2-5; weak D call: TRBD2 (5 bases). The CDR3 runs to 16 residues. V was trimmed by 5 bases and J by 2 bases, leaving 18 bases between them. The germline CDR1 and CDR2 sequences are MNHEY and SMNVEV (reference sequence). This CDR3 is CASSRLEHEGQETQYF. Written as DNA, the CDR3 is TGTGCCAGCAGTCGCCTCGAGCATGAGGGACAAGAGACCCAGTACTTC.

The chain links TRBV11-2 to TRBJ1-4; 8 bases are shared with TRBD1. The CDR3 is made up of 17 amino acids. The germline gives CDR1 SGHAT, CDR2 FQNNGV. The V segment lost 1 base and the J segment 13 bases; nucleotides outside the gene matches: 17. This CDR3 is CASSLARGGQAPPALFF. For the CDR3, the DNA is TGTGCCAGCAGCTTAGCGAGGGGGGGACAGGCCCCTCCAGCACTGTTTTTT.

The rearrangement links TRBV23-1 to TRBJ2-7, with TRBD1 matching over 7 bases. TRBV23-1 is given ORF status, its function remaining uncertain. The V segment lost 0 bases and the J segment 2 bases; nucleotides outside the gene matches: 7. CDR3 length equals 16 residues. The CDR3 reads CASSQSRGQRTYEQYF. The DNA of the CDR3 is TGCGCCAGCAGTCAATCTAGGGGACAGAGAACCTACGAGCAGTACTTC.

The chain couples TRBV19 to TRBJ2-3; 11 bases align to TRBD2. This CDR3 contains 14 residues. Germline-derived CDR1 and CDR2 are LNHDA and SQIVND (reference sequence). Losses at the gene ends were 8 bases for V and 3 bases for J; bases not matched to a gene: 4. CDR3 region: CASSSSGGTDTQYF. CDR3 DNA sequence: TGTGCCAGTTCATCTAGCGGGGGGACAGATACGCAGTATTTT. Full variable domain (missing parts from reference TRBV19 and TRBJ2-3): DGGITQSPKYLFRKEGQNVTLSCEQNLNHDAMYWYRQDPGQGLRLIYYSQIVNDFQKGDIAEGYSVSREKKESFPLTVTSAQKNPTAFYLCASSSSGGTDTQYFGPGTRLTVL.

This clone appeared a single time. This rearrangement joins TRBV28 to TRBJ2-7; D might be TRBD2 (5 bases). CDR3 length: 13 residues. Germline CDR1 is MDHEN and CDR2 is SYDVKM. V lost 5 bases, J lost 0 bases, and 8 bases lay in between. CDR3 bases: TGTGCCAGCAGTGTCACTAGCTCCTACGAGCAGTACTTC. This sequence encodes CASSVTSSYEQYF.

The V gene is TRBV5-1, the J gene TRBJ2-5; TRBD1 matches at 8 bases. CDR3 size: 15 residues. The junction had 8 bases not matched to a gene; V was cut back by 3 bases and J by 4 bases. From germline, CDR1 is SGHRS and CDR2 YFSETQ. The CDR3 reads CASSSGQGIIETQYF. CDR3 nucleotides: TGCGCCAGCAGCTCTGGACAGGGTATCATAGAGACCCAGTACTTC.

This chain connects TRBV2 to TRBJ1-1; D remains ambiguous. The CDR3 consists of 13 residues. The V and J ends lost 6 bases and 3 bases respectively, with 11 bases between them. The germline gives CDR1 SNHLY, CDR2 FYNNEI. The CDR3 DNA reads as TGTGCCAGCAGGGGGTCGCCCGACACTGAAGCTTTCTTT. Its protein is CASRGSPDTEAFF.

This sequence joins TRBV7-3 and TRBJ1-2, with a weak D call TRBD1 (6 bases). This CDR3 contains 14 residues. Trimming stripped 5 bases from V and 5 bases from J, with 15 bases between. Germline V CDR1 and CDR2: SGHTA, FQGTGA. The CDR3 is CASSPGGGRYGYTF. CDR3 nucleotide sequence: TGTGCCAGCAGCCCCGGGGGGGGGCGTTATGGCTACACCTTC.

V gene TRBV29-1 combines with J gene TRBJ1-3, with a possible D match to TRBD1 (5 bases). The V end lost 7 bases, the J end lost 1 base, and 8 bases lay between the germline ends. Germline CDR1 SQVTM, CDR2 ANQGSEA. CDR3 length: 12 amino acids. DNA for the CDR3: TGCAGCGCCGGGGCATCTGGAAACACCATATATTTT. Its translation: CSAGASGNTIYF.

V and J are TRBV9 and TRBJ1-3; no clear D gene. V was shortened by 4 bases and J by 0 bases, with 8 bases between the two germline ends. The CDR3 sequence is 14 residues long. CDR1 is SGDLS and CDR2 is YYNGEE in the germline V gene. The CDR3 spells CASSRGLSGNTIYF. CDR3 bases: TGTGCCAGCAGCCGGGGTCTCTCTGGAAACACCATATATTTT. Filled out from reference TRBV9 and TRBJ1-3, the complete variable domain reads DSGVTQTPKHLITATGQRVTLRCSPRSGDLSVYWYQQSLDQGLQFLIQYYNGEERAKGNILERFSAQQFPDLHSELNLSSLELGDSALYFCASSRGLSGNTIYFGEGSWLTVV.

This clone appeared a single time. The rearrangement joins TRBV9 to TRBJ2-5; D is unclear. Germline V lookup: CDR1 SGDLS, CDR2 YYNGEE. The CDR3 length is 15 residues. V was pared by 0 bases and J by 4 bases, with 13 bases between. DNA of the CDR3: TGTGCCAGCAGCGTAGGTGGTAGGAGAGCAGAGACCCAGTACTTC. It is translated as CASSVGGRRAETQYF.

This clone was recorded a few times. CDR3 protein: CASRPGTKVSRRGDTQYF. The CDR3, as DNA: TGTGCCAGCAGGCCCGGGACAAAAGTCTCCAGGCGGGGGGATACGCAGTATTTT. V and J are TRBV7-2 and TRBJ2-3; D is perhaps TRBD2 (7 bases). Trimming pared 6 bases from V and 6 bases from J, leaving 28 bases between. Germline CDR1 reads SGHTA; CDR2 reads FQGNSA. The CDR3 is 18 residues long.

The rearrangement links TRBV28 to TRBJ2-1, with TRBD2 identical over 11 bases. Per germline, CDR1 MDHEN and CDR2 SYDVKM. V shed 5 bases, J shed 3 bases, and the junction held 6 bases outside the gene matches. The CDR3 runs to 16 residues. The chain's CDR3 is CASSPYGTSGYNEQFF. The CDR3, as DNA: TGTGCCAGCAGTCCCTACGGGACTAGCGGCTACAATGAGCAGTTCTTC. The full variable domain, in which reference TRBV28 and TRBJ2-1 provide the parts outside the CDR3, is DVKVTQSSRYLVKRTGEKVFLECVQDMDHENMFWYRQDPGLGLRLIYFSYDVKMKEKGDIPEGYSVSREKKERFSLILESASTNQTSMYLCASSPYGTSGYNEQFFGPGTRLTVL.

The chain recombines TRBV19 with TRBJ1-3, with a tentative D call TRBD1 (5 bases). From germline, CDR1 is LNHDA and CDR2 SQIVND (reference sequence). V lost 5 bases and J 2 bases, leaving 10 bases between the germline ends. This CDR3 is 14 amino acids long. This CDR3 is CASSGAGPGNTIYF. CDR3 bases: TGTGCCAGTAGTGGGGCAGGCCCTGGAAACACCATATATTTT.